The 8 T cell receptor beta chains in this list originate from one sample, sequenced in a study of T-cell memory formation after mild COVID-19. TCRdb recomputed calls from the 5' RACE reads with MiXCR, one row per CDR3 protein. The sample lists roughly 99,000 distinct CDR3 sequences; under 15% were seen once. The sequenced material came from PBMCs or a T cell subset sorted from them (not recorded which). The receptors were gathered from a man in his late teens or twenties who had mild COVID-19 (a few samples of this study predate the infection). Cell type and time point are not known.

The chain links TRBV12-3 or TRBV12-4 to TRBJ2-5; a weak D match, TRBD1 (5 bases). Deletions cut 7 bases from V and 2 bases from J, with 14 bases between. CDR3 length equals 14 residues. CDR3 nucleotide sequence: TGTGCCAGCAAACTGTTAGGGGTGCAAGAGACCCAGTACTTC. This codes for CASKLLGVQETQYF.

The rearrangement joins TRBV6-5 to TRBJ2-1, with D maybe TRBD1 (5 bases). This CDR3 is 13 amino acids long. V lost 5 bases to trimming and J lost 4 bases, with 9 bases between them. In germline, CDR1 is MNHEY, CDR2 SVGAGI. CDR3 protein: CASSTTVYNEQFF. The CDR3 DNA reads TGTGCCAGCAGTACGACAGTATACAATGAGCAGTTCTTC.

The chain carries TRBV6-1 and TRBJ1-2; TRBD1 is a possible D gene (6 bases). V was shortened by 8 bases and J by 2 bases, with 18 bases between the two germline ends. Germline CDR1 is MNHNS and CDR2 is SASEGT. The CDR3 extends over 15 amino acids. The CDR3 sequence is CASFAHRVANYGYTF. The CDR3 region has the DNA TGTGCCAGCTTCGCCCACAGGGTAGCAAACTATGGCTACACCTTC.

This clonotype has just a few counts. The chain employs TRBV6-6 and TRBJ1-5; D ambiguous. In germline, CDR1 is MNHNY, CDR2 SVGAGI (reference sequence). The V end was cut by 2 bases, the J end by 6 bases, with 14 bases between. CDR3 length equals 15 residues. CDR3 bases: TGTGCCAGCAGTTACGAACAACCCGCGATTCAGCCCCAGCATTTT. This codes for CASSYEQPAIQPQHF.

DNA of the CDR3: TGTGCCAGCAGCTTCCCCACAAAGCTAACTGAAGCTTTCTTT. Encoded protein: CASSFPTKLTEAFF. The chain combines TRBV5-5 with TRBJ1-1; D is ambiguous. V was pared by 2 bases and J by 5 bases, with 13 bases between. The CDR3 contains 14 residues. From germline, CDR1 is SGHKS and CDR2 YYEKEE (reference sequence).

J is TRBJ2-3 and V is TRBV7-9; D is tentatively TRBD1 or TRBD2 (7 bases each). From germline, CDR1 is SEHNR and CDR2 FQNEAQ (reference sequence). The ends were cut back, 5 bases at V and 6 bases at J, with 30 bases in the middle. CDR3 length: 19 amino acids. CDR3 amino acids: CASSTTTLDYPGGADTQYF. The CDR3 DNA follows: TGTGCCAGCAGCACGACAACCTTGGACTACCCAGGGGGGGCGGATACGCAGTATTTT.

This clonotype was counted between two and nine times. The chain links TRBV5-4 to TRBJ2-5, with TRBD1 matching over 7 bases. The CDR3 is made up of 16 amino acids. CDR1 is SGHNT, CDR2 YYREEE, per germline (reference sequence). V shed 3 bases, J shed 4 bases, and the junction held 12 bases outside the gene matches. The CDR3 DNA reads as TGTGCCAGCAGCTCCACGACAGGGTCATTGGGAGAGACCCAGTACTTC. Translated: CASSSTTGSLGETQYF.

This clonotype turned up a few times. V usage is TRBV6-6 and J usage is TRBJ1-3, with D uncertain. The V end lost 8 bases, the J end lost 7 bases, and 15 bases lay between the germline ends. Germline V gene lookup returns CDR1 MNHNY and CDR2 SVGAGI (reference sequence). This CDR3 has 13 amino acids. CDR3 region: CASQNGVGNTIYF. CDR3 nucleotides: TGTGCCAGCCAAAATGGTGTGGGGAACACCATATATTTT.